This TCR beta chain was profiled in a study of T cell changes during pregnancy in multiple sclerosis. Germline CDR1 SGHDN, CDR2 FVKESK. The CDR3 is 15 residues long. The trim removed 4 bases at V and 7 bases at J, leaving 8 bases unmatched. The assay was immunoSEQ multiplex PCR, and TCRdb's table has in-frame clones only and misses some. There are about 32,000 clones in the sample; around 92% occur only once, and 3% to 5% lies in the top ten. This sample comprised CD8+ T cells from peripheral blood mononuclear cells, obtained in the second trimester of pregnancy. This chain connects TRBV14 to TRBJ1-4, with 8 bases fitting TRBD1. The receptor's source is a female donor in good health, enrolled as a control in a pregnancy study. The CDR3 spells CASSPGQGSSEKLFF. The DNA of the CDR3 is TGTGCCAGCAGCCCTGGACAGGGCAGCAGTGAAAAACTGTTTTTT.